The TCR beta chain under discussion was sequenced for a study of blood T cells in healthy people across ages. Study results and limitations: Roughly linear declines in TCR beta diversity per million T cells occurred with age.

The length of the CDR3 is 14 residues. Trimming removed 1 base from V and 3 bases from J, with 10 bases in between. CDR1 is SGHRS and CDR2 is YFSETQ in the germline V gene. Regarding this clonotype: Its target is not known.

Combining a sample-barcoded 5' primer with a J-beta primer mix, a second PCR ran for 7 to 11 cycles. TCRdb re-derived calls from the 5' RACE reads in MiXCR, one entry per CDR3 protein. The sample records around 1,800,000 distinct CDR3 sequences, roughly 43% being singletons. What was sequenced was blood. The chain combines TRBV5-1 with TRBJ1-1, with D unclear. The receptor was isolated from a human donor in good health. The CDR3 loop is CASSLPRADTEAFF. The CDR3 bases are TGCGCCAGCAGCTTGCCCCGGGCCGACACTGAAGCTTTCTTT.